This T cell receptor (beta chain) was sequenced in a study of T cells after yellow fever vaccination. This clonotype was counted ten times or more. TCRdb fed the 5' RACE reads into MiXCR, producing one record per CDR3 protein. The sample consists of about 74,000 distinct CDR3 sequences, approximately 7% of them appearing once. CDR1 is MNHEY and CDR2 is SVGEGT in the germline V gene. Trimming removed 4 bases at V and 5 bases at J, with 15 bases between. The length of the CDR3 is 15 residues. This chain uses TRBV6-2 or TRBV6-3 with TRBJ1-5; the D gene is possibly TRBD1 (5 bases). This sample comprised CD8+ T cells sorted from PBMCs, obtained roughly 5 days after the first yellow fever vaccination. The clonotype was recovered from a man between 18 and 35 years old who received the YFV17D yellow fever vaccine. CDR3 residues: CASSWSDNRYQPQHF. The DNA of the CDR3 is TGTGCCAGCAGTTGGTCGGACAACAGATATCAGCCCCAGCATTTT.